This entry lists 7 T cell receptor beta chains sequenced from one sample in a study of technical replicates of blood from several donors. The repertoire was sequenced with immunoSEQ multiplex PCR; TCRdb's copy has only in-frame clones and lacks some. The table shows about 14,000 clones, with around 75% occurring only once. The sequenced sample was PBMCs. These TCRs come from a human donor in good health.

CDR3 sequence reads: CASSSGREGPIQYF. The CDR3 nucleotides are TGCGCCAGCAGCTCCGGGCGGGAGGGCCCCATTCAGTACTTC. This chain links TRBV5-1 with TRBJ2-4; 9 nucleotides line up with TRBD2. The CDR3 contains 14 residues. CDR1 and CDR2 (germline): SGHRS, YFSETQ. V gave up 3 bases and J gave up 9 bases; unmatched junction bases: 7.

V gene TRBV2 combines with J gene TRBJ2-1; D ambiguous. Germline CDR1 SNHLY, CDR2 FYNNEI. This CDR3 has 13 residues. Between the trimmed V and J ends, which lost 3 bases and 6 bases, there was a span of 9 bases. The CDR3 protein is CASSERNLNEQFF. As DNA, the CDR3 is TGTGCCAGCAGTGAGCGGAACCTCAATGAGCAGTTCTTC.

The CDR3 loop is CASSPEQGRTEAFF. In nucleotides, the CDR3 is TGCGCCAGCAGCCCCGAACAGGGTCGCACTGAAGCTTTCTTT. This chain links TRBV5-1 with TRBJ1-1; tentatively, D is TRBD1 (6 bases). Germline V lookup: CDR1 SGHRS, CDR2 YFSETQ. This CDR3 comprises 14 residues. Trimming took off 4 bases at V and 4 bases at J, with 14 bases between the two ends.

As for this clone: The junction does not match germline at one end; this may be a read error. The rearrangement joins TRBV5-1 to TRBJ1-2; 8 positions match TRBD1. The CDR3 is made up of 13 amino acids. The germline CDR1 and CDR2 sequences are SGHRS and YFSETQ. The CDR3 loop is CASSTDGQGISHF. The CDR3 bases are TGCGCCAGCAGCACAGACGGACAGGGAATATCCCACTTC.

The sample holds a few counts of this clone. DNA for the CDR3: TGTGCCAGCAGTCCGGACAGGGTTTATATGGACACTGAAGCTTTCTTT. This gives the protein CASSPDRVYMDTEAFF. The V call is TRBV27, the J call TRBJ1-1, with 8 bases lining up with TRBD1. The V and J ends lost 5 bases and 3 bases, in that order; junction bases with no gene match: 11. CDR1 MNHEY and CDR2 SMNVEV come from the germline V gene (reference sequence). This CDR3 has 16 residues.

V usage is TRBV7-2 and J usage is TRBJ2-6; D is undetermined. CDR1 and CDR2 (germline): SGHTA, FQGNSA. This CDR3 is built from 15 residues. V dropped 1 base and J dropped 0 bases, with 4 bases sitting between them. DNA of the CDR3: TGTGCCAGCAGCTTAGTCCTCTCTGGGGCCAACGTCCTGACTTTC. As protein: CASSLVLSGANVLTF.

The chain links TRBV28 to TRBJ2-7, with 8 bases aligning to TRBD2. Trimming took 7 bases from V and 7 from J; bases not matched to a gene: 18. The CDR3 runs 16 residues. The germline CDR1 and CDR2 sequences are MDHEN and SYDVKM. The CDR3 coding sequence is TGTGCCAGCACCCCCGGGGGGGATCTACGGGGGTCGGAGCAGTACTTC. Protein: CASTPGGDLRGSEQYF.